Presented here are 16 T cell receptor beta chains from one specimen sequenced in a study of graft-versus-host responses after intestinal transplantation. Profiled with immunoSEQ multiplex PCR; TCRdb holds only in-frame clones, not every one. The table has 23,000 or so clones, 85% to 95% seen once. The source was PBMCs, collected 18 days after transplant. These receptors all come from a human patient who received an intestinal transplant, so some T cells may come from the graft donor.

The CDR3 sequence: CASSSRPQGRRTEAFF. The CDR3 DNA is TGCGCCAGCAGCTCCCGCCCCCAGGGTAGGCGCACTGAAGCTTTCTTT. The J gene is TRBJ1-1, the V gene TRBV5-1; D is perhaps TRBD1 (5 bases). Germline lookup yields CDR1 SGHRS and CDR2 YFSETQ. V was shortened by 3 bases and J by 4 bases, with 19 bases between the two germline ends. CDR3 length: 16 residues. The variable domain in full, completed from reference TRBV5-1 and TRBJ1-1, reads KAGVTQTPRYLIKTRGQQVTLSCSPISGHRSVSWYQQTPGQGLQFLFEYFSETQRNKGNFPGRFSGRQFSNSRSEMNVSTLELGDSALYLCASSSRPQGRRTEAFFGQGTRLTVV.

The chain uses TRBV5-8 and TRBJ2-6; D gene uncertain. V was trimmed by 0 bases and J by 0 bases, leaving 4 bases between them. CDR1 SGHTS and CDR2 YDEGEE come from the germline V gene. This CDR3 has 15 residues. CDR3 in DNA: TGTGCCAGCAGCTTGGGACACTCTGGGGCCAACGTCCTGACTTTC. It translates to CASSLGHSGANVLTF.

J is TRBJ1-5 and V is TRBV4-1, with D hard to call. The V gene lost 0 bases and the J gene lost 4 bases, with 7 bases spanning the gap. The CDR3 has 14 amino acids. CDR1 and CDR2 (germline): MGHRA, YSYEKL. CDR3 DNA: TGCGCCAGCAGCCAAGACCCCCAGAATCAGCCCCAGCATTTT. Protein product: CASSQDPQNQPQHF.

The chain joins TRBV5-6 to TRBJ2-1; D might be TRBD2 (7 bases). This CDR3 spans 16 amino acids. Between the trimmed V and J ends, which lost 4 bases and 7 bases, there was a span of 21 bases. The V gene's germline CDR1 is SGHDT and CDR2 YYEEEE. DNA for the CDR3: TGTGCCAGCAGCCCCCCTTGGGGGGGGCAGGCAAATGAGCAGTTCTTC. As protein: CASSPPWGGQANEQFF.

The chain recombines TRBV14 with TRBJ2-5, with 8 bases fitting TRBD2. With 1 base clipped from V and 5 bases from J, the junction kept 9 bases outside the gene matches. The CDR3 has 16 amino acids. Germline V CDR1 and CDR2: SGHDN, FVKESK. The chain's CDR3 is CASSQGGVAGSETQYF. CDR3 nucleotides: TGTGCCAGCAGCCAAGGAGGAGTAGCGGGGTCGGAGACCCAGTACTTC.

The chain carries TRBV13 and TRBJ2-2, with D unclear. Looked up from germline, CDR1 is PRHDT and CDR2 is FYEKMQ (reference sequence). This CDR3 has 13 amino acids. Trimming shortened V by 0 bases and J by 5 bases, and 4 bases separated the two germline ends. CDR3: CASSLGGTGELFF. The CDR3 DNA follows: TGTGCCAGCAGCTTAGGGGGGACCGGGGAGCTGTTTTTT.

J is TRBJ2-4 and V is TRBV5-6; TRBD2 agrees at 8 bases. Germline loops: CDR1 SGHDT, CDR2 YYEEEE. V gave up 0 bases and J gave up 12 bases; unmatched junction bases: 5. The CDR3 is 13 amino acids. Written as DNA, the CDR3 is TGTGCCAGCAGCTTGGTTAGCGGGGTCACTCAGTACTTC. Translation: CASSLVSGVTQYF.

This chain joins TRBV7-9 and TRBJ2-5; D is unclear. The tail of the sequence fits TRBJ2-7 better, so the J call may be wrong. This CDR3 contains 14 residues. Germline-derived CDR1 and CDR2 are SEHNR and FQNEAQ (reference sequence). The CDR3 region has the DNA TGTGCCAGCAGTCCAGACCAGAACTTCTACGAGCAGTACTTC. This codes for CASSPDQNFYEQYF.

The V and J genes are TRBV9 and TRBJ2-7; perhaps TRBD1 as D (6 bases). The V end was cut by 8 bases, the J end by 2 bases, with 20 bases between. CDR1 is SGDLS, CDR2 YYNGEE, per germline. This CDR3 is 15 amino acids long. The CDR3 reads CARPPGHNTPYEQYF. The CDR3 DNA reads TGTGCCAGACCCCCGGGACACAACACACCCTACGAGCAGTACTTC.

The chain uses TRBV5-4 and TRBJ2-7, with 10 bases lining up with TRBD1. V was pared by 4 bases and J by 5 bases, with 6 bases of the junction left unmatched. In germline, CDR1 is SGHNT, CDR2 YYREEE (reference sequence). The CDR3 is made up of 14 amino acids. The CDR3 loop is CASSRDRGPDEQYF. The CDR3 DNA is TGTGCCAGCAGCCGAGACAGGGGGCCGGACGAGCAGTACTTC.

The V and J genes are TRBV6-5 and TRBJ2-1; D call uncertain. CDR3 length: 14 residues. V was cut by 7 bases and J by 3 bases, with 13 bases left in between. Germline V gives CDR1 MNHEY, CDR2 SVGAGI. CDR3 sequence reads: CASTKDPYYNEQFF. CDR3 sequence (DNA): TGTGCCAGCACCAAAGACCCTTACTACAATGAGCAGTTCTTC.

In this sample, this clone turned up a few times. The chain employs TRBV6-1 and TRBJ1-1; D uncertain. V lost 1 base, J lost 4 bases, and 4 bases lay in between. The CDR3 is 12 residues long. CDR1 MNHNS and CDR2 SASEGT come from the germline V gene. CDR3 residues: CASSEVFTEAFF. The CDR3 DNA reads TGTGCCAGCAGTGAAGTCTTCACTGAAGCTTTCTTT.

The chain uses TRBV5-1 and TRBJ2-3, with 9 bases matching TRBD1. CDR3 length: 15 residues. V trimming: 0 bases; J trimming: 1 base; junction bases outside the gene matches: 0. CDR1 and CDR2 from the germline V gene are SGHRS and YFSETQ. The CDR3, as DNA: TGCGCCAGCAGCTTGGGGACAGGGGGCACAGATACGCAGTATTTT. It specifies CASSLGTGGTDTQYF.

This chain links TRBV11-2 with TRBJ2-7; TRBD1 or TRBD2 may be the D gene (5 bases each). The CDR3 has 14 amino acids. Per the germline V gene, CDR1 is SGHAT and CDR2 is FQNNGV. V dropped 1 base and J dropped 2 bases, with 9 bases sitting between them. Here the CDR3 DNA reads TGTGCCAGCAGCTTAGGGCCGGGACCCTACGAGCAGTACTTC. As protein: CASSLGPGPYEQYF.

The chain carries TRBV27 and TRBJ2-7, with TRBD2 matching over 8 bases. The germline gives CDR1 MNHEY, CDR2 SMNVEV (reference sequence). This CDR3 spans 16 amino acids. V trimming: 6 bases; J trimming: 0 bases; junction bases outside the gene matches: 10. CDR3 protein: CASSSPIAGNSYEQYF. For the CDR3, the DNA is TGTGCCAGCAGCTCTCCAATAGCGGGAAACTCCTACGAGCAGTACTTC.

This chain joins TRBV7-2 and TRBJ2-7; D assignment may be TRBD1 or TRBD2 (5 bases each). The V end lost 0 bases, the J end lost 2 bases, and 11 bases lay between the germline ends. In germline, CDR1 is SGHTA, CDR2 FQGNSA. This CDR3 region has 15 residues. CDR3 in amino acids: CASSLAGTQTYEQYF. The CDR3, as DNA: TGTGCCAGCAGCTTAGCCGGGACGCAAACCTACGAGCAGTACTTC.